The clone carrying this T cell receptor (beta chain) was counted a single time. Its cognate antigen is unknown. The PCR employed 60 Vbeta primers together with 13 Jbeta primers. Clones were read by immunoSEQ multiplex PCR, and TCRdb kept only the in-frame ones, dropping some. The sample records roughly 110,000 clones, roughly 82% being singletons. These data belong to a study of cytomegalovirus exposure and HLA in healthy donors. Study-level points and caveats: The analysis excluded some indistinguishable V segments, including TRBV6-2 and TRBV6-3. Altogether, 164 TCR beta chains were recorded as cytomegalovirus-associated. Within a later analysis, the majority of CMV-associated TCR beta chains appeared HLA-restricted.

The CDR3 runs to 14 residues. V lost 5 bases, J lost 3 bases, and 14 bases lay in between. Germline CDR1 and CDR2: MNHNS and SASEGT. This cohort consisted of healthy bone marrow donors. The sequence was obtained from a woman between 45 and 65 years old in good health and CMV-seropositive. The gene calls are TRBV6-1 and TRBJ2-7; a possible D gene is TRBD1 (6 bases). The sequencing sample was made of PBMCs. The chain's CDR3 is CASSRQVIDYEQYF. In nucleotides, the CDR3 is TGTGCCAGCAGTAGACAGGTGATCGACTACGAGCAGTACTTC.